This T cell receptor (beta chain) is drawn from a study of vaccination and CD4 T cells after COVID-19. The overall study: Samples taken post-COVID came a median roughly 100 days after diagnosis, ranging from 35 to 161. Overlapping spike pools from SARS-CoV-2 and HCoV-NL63, HCoV-OC43 and HCoV-229E served as culture stimuli.

Treatment meaning: approximately nine-day PBMC culture with coronavirus spike peptide pools or control peptides (ViraFEST assay). ViraFEST used peptide pools to expand antigen-specific T cells and subsequently sequenced their TCRs. There are a few counts of this clonotype. Its target is not known. CDR3 length equals 12 residues. V was shortened by 6 bases and J by 5 bases, with 13 bases between the two germline ends. Germline V gene data show CDR1 as GTSNPN and CDR2 as SVGIG (reference sequence). Cultured CD4+ T-cell DNA underwent Oncomine TCR Beta short-read sequencing. Someone extracted genomic DNA from cultured CD4+ T cells. Each CDR3 protein gets one entry after TCRdb re-called the PCR reads with MiXCR. Of 20,000 to 25,000 distinct CDR3 sequences in the sample, 55% to 70% were seen once.

This clonotype originated in a human donor who received a COVID-19 vaccine. Sequencing used CD4+ T cells from blood, cultured in vitro, obtained after SARS-CoV-2 vaccination. The V gene is TRBV30, the J gene TRBJ1-1; no reliable D call. CDR3 amino acids: CACAAGDTEAFF. CDR3 sequence (DNA): TGTGCCTGTGCGGCGGGAGATACTGAAGCTTTCTTT.